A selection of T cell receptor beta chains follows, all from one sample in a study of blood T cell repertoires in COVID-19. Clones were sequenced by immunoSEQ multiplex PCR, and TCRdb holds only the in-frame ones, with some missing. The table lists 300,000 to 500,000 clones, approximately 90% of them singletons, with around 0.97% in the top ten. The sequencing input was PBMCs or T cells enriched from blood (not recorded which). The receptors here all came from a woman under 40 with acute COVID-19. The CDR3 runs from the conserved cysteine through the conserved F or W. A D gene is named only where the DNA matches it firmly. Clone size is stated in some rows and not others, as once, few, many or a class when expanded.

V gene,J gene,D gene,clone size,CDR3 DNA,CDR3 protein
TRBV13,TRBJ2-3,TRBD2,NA,TGTGCCAGCAGCGCCCTAGGGAGCGGGGGATTCTTACCTGGCACAGATACGCAGTATTTT,CASSALGSGGFLPGTDTQYF
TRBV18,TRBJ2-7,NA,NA,TGTGCCAGCTCAAATTCGGGAGAGCAGTACTTC,CASSNSGEQYF
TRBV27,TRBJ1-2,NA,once,TGTGCCAGCAGTTTATCAGGGGCTGGCTACACCTTC,CASSLSGAGYTF
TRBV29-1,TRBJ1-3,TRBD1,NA,TGCAGCGTGGGACAGAAGAGCTCTGGAAACACCATATATTTT,CSVGQKSSGNTIYF
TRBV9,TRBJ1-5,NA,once,TGTGCCAGCAGCGAGACGGGGGTGGGCAATCAGCCCCAGCATTTT,CASSETGVGNQPQHF
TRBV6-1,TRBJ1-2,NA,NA,TGTGCCAGCAGTGGGACGGCGGAGGTGGCTAACTATGGCTACACCTTC,CASSGTAEVANYGYTF
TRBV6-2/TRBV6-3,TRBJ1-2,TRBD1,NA,TGTGCCAGCAGTCTGCGGGGACAGGGCTTTCAGTACGGCTATGGCTACACCTTC,CASSLRGQGFQYGYGYTF
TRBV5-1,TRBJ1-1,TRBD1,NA,TGCGCCAGTAGGACAGGGGCTGAGAACACTGAAGCTTTCTTT,CASRTGAENTEAFF
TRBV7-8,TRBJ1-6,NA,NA,TGTGCCAGCAGCGTGACAGTTTTGGGGAATTCACCCCTCCACTTT,CASSVTVLGNSPLHF
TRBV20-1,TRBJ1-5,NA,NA,TGCAGTGCTAGTAAAACGGGAGTGACCGATCAGCCCCAGCATTTT,CSASKTGVTDQPQHF
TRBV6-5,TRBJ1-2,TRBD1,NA,TGTGCCAGCAGTCCTTTCCGACAGGGCCGCTATGGCTACACCTTC,CASSPFRQGRYGYTF
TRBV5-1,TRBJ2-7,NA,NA,TGCGCCAGCAGCTCGCGGTATGGTTACGAGCAGTACTTC,CASSSRYGYEQYF
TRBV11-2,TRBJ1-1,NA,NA,TGTGCCAGCAGCTTAACCGGGGGTATCATGAACACTGAAGCTTTCTTT,CASSLTGGIMNTEAFF
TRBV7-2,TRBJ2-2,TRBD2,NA,TGTGCCAGCAGCTTAATGAACTTAGCGGGGCCTCGCACCGGGGAGCTGTTTTTT,CASSLMNLAGPRTGELFF
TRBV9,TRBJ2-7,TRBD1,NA,TGTGCCAGCAGCGGACAGGGCTACGAGCAGTACTTC,CASSGQGYEQYF
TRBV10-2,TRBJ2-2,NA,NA,TGCGCCAGCAGTGGGGGACTCCGGGTTGCAGGGGAGCTGTTTTTT,CASSGGLRVAGELFF
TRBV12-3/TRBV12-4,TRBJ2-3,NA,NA,TGTGCCAGCAGACTCACAGATACGCAGTATTTT,CASRLTDTQYF
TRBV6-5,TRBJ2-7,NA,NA,TGTGCCAGCAGCCAGGGAGGCGAGCAGTACTTC,CASSQGGEQYF
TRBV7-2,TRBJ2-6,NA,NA,TGTGCCAGCAGCTTAAGCGGTGGGGCCAACGTCCTGACTTTC,CASSLSGGANVLTF
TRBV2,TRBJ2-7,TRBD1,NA,TGTGCCAGCTTGACAGGGGCCTACGAGCAGTACTTC,CASLTGAYEQYF
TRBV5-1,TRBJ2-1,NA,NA,TGCGCCAGCAGCTCAGGGGACGGAAGAGAGGTTGAGCAGTTCTTC,CASSSGDGREVEQFF
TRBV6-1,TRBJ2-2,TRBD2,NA,TGTGCCAGCAGTGAAATATCGGGGGGGAGCGGGGAGCTGTTTTTT,CASSEISGGSGELFF
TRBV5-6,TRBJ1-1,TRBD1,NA,TGTGCCAGCAGGACAGGGGAAAGGAACACTGAAGCTTTCTTT,CASRTGERNTEAFF
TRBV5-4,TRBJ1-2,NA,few,TGTGCCAGCAGCCCCCTATACAACCAGGCCTCCTATGGCTACACCTTC,CASSPLYNQASYGYTF
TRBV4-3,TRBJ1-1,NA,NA,TGCGCCAGCAGCCAAGATGGCATCACTGAAGCTTTCTTT,CASSQDGITEAFF
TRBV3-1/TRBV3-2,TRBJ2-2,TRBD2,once,TGTGCCAGCAGCCCCGGGGGACTAGGTTACACCGGGGAGCTGTTTTTT,CASSPGGLGYTGELFF
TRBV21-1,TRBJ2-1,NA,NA,TGTGCCAGCAGCAAAGTTACAGGGAAGACTGAGCAGTTCTTC,CASSKVTGKTEQFF
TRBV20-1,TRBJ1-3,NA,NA,TGCAGTGCTAGTCCCAGGGACAGAAACACCATATATTTT,CSASPRDRNTIYF
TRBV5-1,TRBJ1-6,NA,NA,TGCGCCAGCAGCTTGGGGATGGGGGGTCCCCTCCACTTT,CASSLGMGGPLHF